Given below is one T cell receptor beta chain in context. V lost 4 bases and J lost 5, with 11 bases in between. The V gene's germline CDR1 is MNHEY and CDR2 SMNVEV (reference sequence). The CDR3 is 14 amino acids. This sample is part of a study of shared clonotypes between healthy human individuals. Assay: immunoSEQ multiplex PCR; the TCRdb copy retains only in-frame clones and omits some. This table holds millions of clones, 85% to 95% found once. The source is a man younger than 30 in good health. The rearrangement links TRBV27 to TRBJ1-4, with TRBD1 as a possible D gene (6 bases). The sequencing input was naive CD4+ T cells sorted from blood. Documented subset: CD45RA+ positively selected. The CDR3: CASSSLQGNEKLFF. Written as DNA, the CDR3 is TGTGCCAGCAGTTCGCTTCAGGGGAATGAAAAACTGTTTTTT.